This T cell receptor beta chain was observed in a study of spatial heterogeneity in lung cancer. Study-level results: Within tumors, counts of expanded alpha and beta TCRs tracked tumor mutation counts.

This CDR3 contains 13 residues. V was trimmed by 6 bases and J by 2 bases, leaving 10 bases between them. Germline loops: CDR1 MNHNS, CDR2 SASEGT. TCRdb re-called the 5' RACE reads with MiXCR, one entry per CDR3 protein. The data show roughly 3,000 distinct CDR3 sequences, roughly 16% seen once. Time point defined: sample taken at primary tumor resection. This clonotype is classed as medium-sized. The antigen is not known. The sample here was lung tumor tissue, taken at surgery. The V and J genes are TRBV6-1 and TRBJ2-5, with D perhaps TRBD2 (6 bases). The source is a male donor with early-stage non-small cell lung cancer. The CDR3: CASSLDYQETQYF. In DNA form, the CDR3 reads TGTGCCAGCAGCCTGGACTATCAAGAGACCCAGTACTTC.